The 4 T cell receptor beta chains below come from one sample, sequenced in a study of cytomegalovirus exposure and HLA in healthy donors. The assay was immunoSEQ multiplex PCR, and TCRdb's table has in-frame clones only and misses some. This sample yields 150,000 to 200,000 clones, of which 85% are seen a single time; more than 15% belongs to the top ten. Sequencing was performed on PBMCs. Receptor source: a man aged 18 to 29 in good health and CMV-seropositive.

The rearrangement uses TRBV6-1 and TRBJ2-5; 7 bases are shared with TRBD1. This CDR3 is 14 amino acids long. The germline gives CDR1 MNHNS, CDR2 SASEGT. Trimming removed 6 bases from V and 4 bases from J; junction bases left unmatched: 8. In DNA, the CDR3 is TGTGCCAGCAGCCGGGCAGGGGGTGGAGAGACCCAGTACTTC. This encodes CASSRAGGGETQYF.

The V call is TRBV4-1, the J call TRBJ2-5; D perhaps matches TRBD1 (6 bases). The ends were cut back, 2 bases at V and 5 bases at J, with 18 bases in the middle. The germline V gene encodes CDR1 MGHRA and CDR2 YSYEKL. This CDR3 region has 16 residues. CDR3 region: CASSQTQGGLGETQYF. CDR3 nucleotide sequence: TGCGCCAGCAGCCAAACCCAAGGGGGTTTAGGGGAGACCCAGTACTTC.

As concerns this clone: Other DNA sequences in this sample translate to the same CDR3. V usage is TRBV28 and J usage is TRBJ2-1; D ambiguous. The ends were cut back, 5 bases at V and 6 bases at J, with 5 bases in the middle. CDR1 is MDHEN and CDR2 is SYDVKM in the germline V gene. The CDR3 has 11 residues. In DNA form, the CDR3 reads TGTGCCAGCAGTCTTTCCAATGAGCAGTTCTTC. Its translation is CASSLSNEQFF.

The CDR3 DNA reads as TGTGCCAGCAGCGTCGGGACAGGGGGCGCGGGGCAGCCCCAGCATTTT. It is translated as CASSVGTGGAGQPQHF. V and J are TRBV7-9 and TRBJ1-5; 12 nucleotides agree with TRBD1. The CDR3 has 16 amino acids. After removal of 5 bases from V and 7 bases from J, the junction contained 9 bases not matched to a gene. CDR1 SEHNR and CDR2 FQNEAQ come from the germline V gene (reference sequence).